Shown below are 15 T cell receptor beta chains from a single sample sequenced in a study of cytomegalovirus exposure and HLA in healthy donors. Primers included in the PCR were 60 Vbeta and 13 Jbeta primers. Clones were sequenced by immunoSEQ multiplex PCR, and TCRdb holds only the in-frame ones, with some missing. The sample contains more than 90,000 clones, about 60% of which appear only once. The sequenced sample consisted of PBMCs. The receptors were sampled from a young woman in good health and CMV-seronegative.

This clone was found a few times. V is TRBV15 and J is TRBJ2-1; D may be TRBD2 (6 bases). CDR3 length: 15 residues. Germline CDR1 and CDR2: LNHNV and YYDKDF (reference sequence). V was pared by 3 bases and J by 0 bases, with 9 bases between. The CDR3: CATSREGRSYNEQFF. The CDR3 DNA follows: TGTGCCACCAGCAGGGAGGGCCGCTCCTACAATGAGCAGTTCTTC.

This clone was seen more than once but under ten times. The chain employs TRBV18 and TRBJ1-1, with D perhaps TRBD1 (5 bases). CDR3 size: 14 residues. V lost 2 bases, J lost 4 bases, and 11 bases lay in between. CDR1 and CDR2 (germline): KGHSH, LQKENI. CDR3 coding DNA: TGTGCCAGCTCACCAAGGGAGGGGAGCACTGAAGCTTTCTTT. It yields the protein CASSPREGSTEAFF.

V gene TRBV5-6 combines with J gene TRBJ1-1, with 9 bases identical to TRBD1. Trimming cost V 2 bases and J 4 bases; bases outside gene matches: 6. Looked up from germline, CDR1 is SGHDT and CDR2 is YYEEEE. The length of the CDR3 is 15 residues. CDR3 sequence reads: CASSLPQGARTEAFF. CDR3 sequence (DNA): TGTGCCAGCAGCTTACCACAGGGGGCGCGCACTGAAGCTTTCTTT.

This clone was detected only a few times. This chain uses TRBV4-3 with TRBJ1-4, with TRBD1 as a possible D gene (6 bases). CDR1 and CDR2 from the germline V gene are LGHNA and YSLEER. Trimming removed 5 bases at V and 7 bases at J, with 20 bases between. This CDR3 is built from 16 residues. CDR3 protein: CASSATVGGPPEKLFF. The CDR3 DNA reads as TGCGCCAGCAGCGCTACCGTTGGGGGCCCTCCTGAAAAACTGTTTTTT.

The chain couples TRBV7-8 to TRBJ2-1; 8 positions match TRBD2. CDR1 is SGHVS, CDR2 FQNEAQ, per germline. J was trimmed by 6 bases and V by 4 bases; bases with no gene match: 14. This CDR3 spans 17 amino acids. The CDR3 loop is CASSSTLRTSRTNEQFF. DNA of the CDR3: TGTGCCAGCAGCTCAACCCTTAGGACTAGCAGAACCAATGAGCAGTTCTTC.

Concerning this clone itself: Germline is not matched at one junction end, which may reflect a read error. V gene TRBV30 combines with J gene TRBJ2-7, with 8 bases aligning to TRBD2. Germline CDR1 GTSNPN, CDR2 SVGIG (reference sequence). This CDR3 has 14 amino acids. The CDR3 loop reads CVWVEAGASYEQYF. In DNA form, the CDR3 reads TGTGTCTGGGTCGAAGCGGGAGCCTCCTACGAGCAGTACTTC.

This clone was counted only a few times. V and J are TRBV5-8 and TRBJ1-3; maybe TRBD1 (5 bases). This CDR3 has 15 amino acids. CDR1 and CDR2 from the germline V gene are SGHTS and YDEGEE. Trimming removed 5 bases from V and 2 bases from J, with 14 bases in between. This CDR3 reads CASSTQGTTGNTIYF. The CDR3 coding sequence is TGTGCCAGCAGTACGCAGGGTACCACTGGAAACACCATATATTTT.

This clone was seen once. The chain joins TRBV29-1 to TRBJ2-1; D remains ambiguous. The V end was cut by 3 bases, the J end by 5 bases, with 11 bases between. This CDR3 has 13 residues. Germline CDR1 and CDR2: SQVTM and ANQGSEA. The CDR3 loop reads CSVDTRLHNEQFF. For the CDR3, the DNA is TGCAGCGTTGACACGCGCCTCCACAATGAGCAGTTCTTC.

The chain joins TRBV5-6 to TRBJ1-5; D is undetermined. Trimming shortened V by 4 bases and J by 7 bases, and 15 bases separated the two germline ends. The CDR3 sequence is 14 residues long. CDR1 is SGHDT, CDR2 YYEEEE, per germline. The CDR3: CASSLGGPGQPQHF. Written as DNA, the CDR3 is TGTGCCAGCAGCCTGGGAGGCCCCGGGCAGCCCCAGCATTTT.

Concerning this clone itself: In the same sample, other DNA sequences code for this CDR3. The chain joins TRBV6-5 to TRBJ1-5; 9 bases align to TRBD1. With V trimmed by 7 bases and J by 1 base, 5 bases remained unmatched. The CDR3 has 15 amino acids. Germline lookup yields CDR1 MNHEY and CDR2 SVGAGI. CDR3 bases: TGTGCCAGCAATCCGGGACAGGGAAGCAATCAGCCCCAGCATTTT. It is translated as CASNPGQGSNQPQHF.

The chain employs TRBV4-1 and TRBJ2-3; tentative D call: TRBD1 (5 bases). This CDR3 is built from 16 residues. Per germline, CDR1 MGHRA and CDR2 YSYEKL. V shed 1 base and J shed 0 bases, with 11 bases lying between them. CDR3 protein: CASSQAQAGSTDTQYF. The CDR3 DNA sequence: TGCGCCAGCAGCCAAGCCCAAGCAGGGAGCACAGATACGCAGTATTTT.

The V gene is TRBV6-5, the J gene TRBJ1-3, with TRBD1 matching 9 bases. Germline CDR1 reads MNHEY; CDR2 reads SVGAGI. The V segment lost 5 bases and the J segment 4 bases; nucleotides outside the gene matches: 6. This CDR3 is built from 15 residues. The CDR3 DNA sequence: TGTGCCAGCAGTCCTCAACAGGGGGCCGGAAACACCATATATTTT. Translated, it gives CASSPQQGAGNTIYF.

The rearrangement uses TRBV19 and TRBJ1-5; D uncertain. Trimming stripped 7 bases from V and 0 bases from J, with 13 bases between. The CDR3 covers 15 residues. CDR1 is LNHDA and CDR2 is SQIVND in the germline V gene (reference sequence). The CDR3 DNA sequence: TGTGCCAGTAAGGCATTACAGAATAGCAATCAGCCCCAGCATTTT. Translated: CASKALQNSNQPQHF.

This clone came up once. The rearrangement links TRBV6-1 to TRBJ2-7; TRBD1 matches 7 bases. V lost 6 bases and J lost 0; bases outside the gene matches: 8. Per the germline V gene, CDR1 is MNHNS and CDR2 is SASEGT. This CDR3 spans 15 amino acids. The chain's CDR3 is CASSRLGTDSYEQYF. DNA of the CDR3: TGTGCCAGCAGCAGGCTGGGGACAGACTCCTACGAGCAGTACTTC.

This clone was counted between two and nine times. This chain joins TRBV18 and TRBJ1-1; the D gene is possibly TRBD1 (5 bases). Germline CDR1 reads KGHSH; CDR2 reads LQKENI. The CDR3 has 14 residues. The germline V and J ends were trimmed by 0 bases and 6 bases, with 11 bases remaining between them. CDR3 nucleotide sequence: TGTGCCAGCTCACCACCCTGGTGGGGCGCTGAAGCTTTCTTT. It encodes CASSPPWWGAEAFF.